These 18 T cell receptor beta chains share one sample of origin, sequenced in a study of blood T cell repertoires in COVID-19. Assay: immunoSEQ multiplex PCR; the TCRdb copy retains only in-frame clones and omits some. The top ten clones hold 9.5% to 13% of a sample with 150,000 to 180,000 clones, 65% to 90% of them seen once. Specimen: peripheral blood. These receptors were taken from an older woman with COVID-19, enrolled during active disease.

The rearrangement links TRBV5-5 to TRBJ2-2; possibly TRBD2 for D (5 bases). This CDR3 region has 15 residues. Deletions cut 0 bases from V and 4 bases from J, with 10 bases between. Germline V CDR1 and CDR2: SGHKS, YYEKEE (reference sequence). The CDR3 protein is CASSLGRPITGELFF. CDR3 bases: TGTGCCAGCAGCTTGGGGAGGCCGATCACCGGGGAGCTGTTTTTT.

This clone was counted a few times. The V call is TRBV11-2, the J call TRBJ1-1, with D unclear. Germline CDR1 SGHAT, CDR2 FQNNGV. The CDR3 is 15 residues long. The germline V and J ends were trimmed by 1 base and 0 bases, with 9 bases remaining between them. The CDR3 spells CASSLVPGLNTEAFF. The DNA for the CDR3 is TGTGCCAGCAGCTTAGTCCCAGGCCTGAACACTGAAGCTTTCTTT.

As to this clone: Sequence at one end of the junction differs from germline and may be a read error. The rearrangement joins TRBV7-7 to TRBJ1-1; D is unresolved. The CDR3 spans 13 residues. The germline CDR1 and CDR2 sequences are SSHAT and FNYEAQ (reference sequence). The DNA of the CDR3 is TGTGCTAGCAGCCTTCGGGAGAGCACTGAAGCTTTCTTT. Encoded protein: CASSLRESTEAFF.

The chain is built from TRBV5-1 and TRBJ2-1, with 9 bases matching TRBD2. Germline-derived CDR1 and CDR2 are SGHRS and YFSETQ. The CDR3 totals 15 residues. V lost 4 bases to trimming and J lost 0 bases; unmatched junction nucleotides: 2. The CDR3 sequence: CASSPTSGSYNEQFF. CDR3 sequence (DNA): TGCGCCAGCAGCCCGACTAGCGGCTCCTACAATGAGCAGTTCTTC.

The chain links TRBV18 to TRBJ2-2; no firm D call. The CDR3 covers 15 residues. The germline V gene has CDR1 KGHSH and CDR2 LQKENI. Between the trimmed V and J ends, which lost 1 base and 1 base, there was a span of 7 bases. The CDR3 loop reads CASSPRSRNTGELFF. The CDR3 DNA reads as TGTGCCAGCTCACCACGATCCAGGAACACCGGGGAGCTGTTTTTT.

This rearrangement joins TRBV11-2 to TRBJ2-1, with TRBD2 identical over 9 bases. The length of the CDR3 is 15 residues. Germline V gives CDR1 SGHAT, CDR2 FQNNGV. V shed 7 bases and J 6 bases; nucleotides not matched to a gene: 10. CDR3 sequence (DNA): TGTGCCAGCACCCGCGGGAGGGCCAGGGGCAATGAGCAGTTCTTC. Translated, it gives CASTRGRARGNEQFF.

This clone was seen more than once but under ten times. The rearrangement joins TRBV18 to TRBJ1-1, with a tentative D call TRBD1 (6 bases). Germline lookup yields CDR1 KGHSH and CDR2 LQKENI. Trimming left V 2 bases short and J 8 bases short, with 12 bases between. This CDR3 comprises 13 residues. CDR3 sequence: CASSPVTGNEAFF. CDR3 sequence (DNA): TGTGCCAGCTCACCAGTAACAGGGAACGAAGCTTTCTTT.

The rearrangement joins TRBV19 to TRBJ1-1; no clear D gene. The CDR3 extends over 14 amino acids. Germline V gene sequence: CDR1 LNHDA, CDR2 SQIVND (reference sequence). Trimming removed 3 bases at V and 0 bases at J, with 8 bases between. In nucleotides, the CDR3 is TGTGCCAGTAGTATGAAAGCATTGAACACTGAAGCTTTCTTT. It is translated as CASSMKALNTEAFF.

The table lists this clone with a count of one. The chain has TRBV11-2 and TRBJ1-5, with D possibly being TRBD1 (5 bases). Germline V gene lookup returns CDR1 SGHAT and CDR2 FQNNGV. The CDR3 has 13 amino acids. V was trimmed by 5 bases and J by 5 bases, leaving 10 bases between them. In DNA, the CDR3 is TGTGCCAGCAGCCCCATGACAGATCAGCCCCAGCATTTT. Amino acid sequence: CASSPMTDQPQHF.

As DNA, the CDR3 is TGTGCCAGCAGGCTACGAAATTCACCCCTCCACTTT. Amino acids: CASRLRNSPLHF. The chain carries TRBV6-5 and TRBJ1-6, with D hard to call. This CDR3 comprises 12 residues. Germline values: CDR1 MNHEY, CDR2 SVGAGI. V lost 6 bases and J lost 7, with 7 bases in between.

This chain uses TRBV13 with TRBJ1-2; the D is unclear. This CDR3 is 16 amino acids long. Germline CDR1 and CDR2: PRHDT and FYEKMQ (reference sequence). Trimming took off 0 bases at V and 0 bases at J, with 11 bases between the two ends. The CDR3 spells CASSLGTSGANYGYTF. The CDR3 DNA follows: TGTGCCAGCAGCTTAGGGACAAGCGGAGCTAACTATGGCTACACCTTC.

The chain has TRBV19 and TRBJ1-2; D gene unclear. Germline V gives CDR1 LNHDA, CDR2 SQIVND (reference sequence). Trimming left V 5 bases short and J 10 bases short, with 11 bases between. CDR3 length equals 11 residues. CDR3 DNA: TGTGCCAGTAGTGAGAGGTGGATCTACACCTTC. This codes for CASSERWIYTF.

The chain recombines TRBV7-9 with TRBJ1-1; D gene ambiguous. Germline-derived CDR1 and CDR2 are SEHNR and FQNEAQ (reference sequence). V was pared by 0 bases and J by 6 bases, with 11 bases between. This CDR3 contains 14 residues. The CDR3 reads CASSLASSSPEAFF. CDR3 DNA: TGTGCCAGCAGCTTAGCTTCGAGTTCCCCTGAAGCTTTCTTT.

This chain connects TRBV21-1 to TRBJ1-1; the D segment call TRBD1 is taken from the table without a DNA check. TRBV21-1 is flagged as a pseudogene. CDR3 length equals 14 residues. Here the CDR3 reads CASSTDTFGTEAFF. In DNA form, the CDR3 reads TGTGCCAGCAGCACCGACACCTTTGGCACTGAAGCTTTCTTT.

This clone was seen many times. The chain has TRBV5-1 and TRBJ1-1; D may be TRBD1 (6 bases). The CDR3 spans 14 residues. Per the germline V gene, CDR1 is SGHRS and CDR2 is YFSETQ. V was pared by 2 bases and J by 0 bases, with 8 bases between. The CDR3 sequence is CASSFAGVNTEAFF. CDR3 nucleotides: TGCGCCAGCAGCTTCGCAGGGGTGAACACTGAAGCTTTCTTT.

The rearrangement joins TRBV5-1 to TRBJ1-5; the D gene is possibly TRBD1 (6 bases). V was pared by 9 bases and J by 0 bases, with 22 bases between. Looked up from germline, CDR1 is SGHRS and CDR2 is YFSETQ. CDR3 length: 17 amino acids. CDR3 coding DNA: TGCGCCACCAAAGGGTCAGGGGTTCGTAGTAGCAATCAGCCCCAGCATTTT. It codes for CATKGSGVRSSNQPQHF.

Only one count was recorded for this clone. The V and J genes are TRBV29-1 and TRBJ2-7, with TRBD2 matching 7 bases. Germline V gene sequence: CDR1 SQVTM, CDR2 ANQGSEA. V dropped 7 bases and J dropped 0; count of bases not matched to a gene: 6. This CDR3 has 13 residues. Written as DNA, the CDR3 is TGCAGCGCAAAGTCGGGGGGCTCCTACGAGCAGTACGTC. This gives the protein CSAKSGGSYEQYV.

The chain is built from TRBV28 and TRBJ2-7; 8 nucleotides align to TRBD1. This CDR3 is built from 13 residues. V dropped 6 bases and J dropped 2; count of bases not matched to a gene: 3. Germline V gives CDR1 MDHEN, CDR2 SYDVKM. CDR3 loop: CASRDRVPYEQYF. The CDR3 DNA reads as TGTGCCAGCAGGGACAGGGTACCCTACGAGCAGTACTTC.